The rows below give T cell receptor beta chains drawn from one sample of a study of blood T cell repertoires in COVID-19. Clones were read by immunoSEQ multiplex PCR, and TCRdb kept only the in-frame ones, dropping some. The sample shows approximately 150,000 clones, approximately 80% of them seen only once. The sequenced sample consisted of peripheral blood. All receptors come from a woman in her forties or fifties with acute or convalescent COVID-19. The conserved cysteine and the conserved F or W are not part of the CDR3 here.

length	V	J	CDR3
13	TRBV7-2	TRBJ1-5	ASSLVGGSNQPQH
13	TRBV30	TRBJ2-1	AWSVNVNSYNEQF
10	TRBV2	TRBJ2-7	ASTPGLYEQY
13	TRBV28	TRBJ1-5	ASSLTDRLNQPQH
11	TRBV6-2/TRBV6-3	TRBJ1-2	ASSQQGNNGYT
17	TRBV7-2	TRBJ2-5	ASSLSGIAGKTEQETQY
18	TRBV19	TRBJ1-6	ASSINRKLRDRISNSPLH
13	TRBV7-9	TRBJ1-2	ASSSTDRANYGYT
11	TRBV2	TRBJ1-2	ASRVLTGVGYT
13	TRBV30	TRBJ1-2	AWSPGTGGLFGYT
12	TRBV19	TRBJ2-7	ASSIRTGDYEQY
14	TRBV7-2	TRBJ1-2	ASSLGTGGLNYGYT
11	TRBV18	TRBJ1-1	ASSPRGTGDAF
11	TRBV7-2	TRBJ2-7	ASSLQGAYEQY
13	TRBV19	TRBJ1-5	ASSIAPYSNQPQH
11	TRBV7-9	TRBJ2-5	ASSLVVGGTQY
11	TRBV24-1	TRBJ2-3	ATAAGGLDTQY
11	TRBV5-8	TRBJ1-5	ASSGTGGQPQH
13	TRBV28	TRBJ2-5	ASSSLGGAQETQY
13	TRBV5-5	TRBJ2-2	ASSLGGHFTGELF
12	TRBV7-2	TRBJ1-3	ASSLAGVGNTIY
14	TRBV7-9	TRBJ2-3	ASSHLAGGPADTQY
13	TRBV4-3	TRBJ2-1	ASSPQTGGKDEQF
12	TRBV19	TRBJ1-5	ASSFSGLNQPQH
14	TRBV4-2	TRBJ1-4	ASSNGAGGAEEKLF
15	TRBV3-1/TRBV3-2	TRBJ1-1	ASSLSEGQGGLSEAF
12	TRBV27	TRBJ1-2	ASSKDWSGYGYT
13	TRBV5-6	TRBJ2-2	ASSLGQGVAGELF
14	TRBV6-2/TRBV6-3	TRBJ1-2	ASSSRPGQGAFGYT
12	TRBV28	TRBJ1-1	ASTETGGSTEAF
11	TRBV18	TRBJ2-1	ASRAIIYNEQF